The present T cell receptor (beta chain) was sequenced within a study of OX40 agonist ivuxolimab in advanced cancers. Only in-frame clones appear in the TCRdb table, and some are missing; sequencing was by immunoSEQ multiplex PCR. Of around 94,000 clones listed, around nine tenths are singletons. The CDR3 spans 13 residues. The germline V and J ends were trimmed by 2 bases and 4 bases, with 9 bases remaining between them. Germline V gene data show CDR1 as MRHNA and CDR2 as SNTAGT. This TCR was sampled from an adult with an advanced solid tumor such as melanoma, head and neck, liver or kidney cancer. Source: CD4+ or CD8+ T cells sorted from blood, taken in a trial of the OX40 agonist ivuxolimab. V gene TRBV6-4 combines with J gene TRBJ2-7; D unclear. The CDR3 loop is CASSDAAQYEQYF. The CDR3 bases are TGTGCCAGCAGTGACGCGGCCCAATACGAGCAGTACTTC.